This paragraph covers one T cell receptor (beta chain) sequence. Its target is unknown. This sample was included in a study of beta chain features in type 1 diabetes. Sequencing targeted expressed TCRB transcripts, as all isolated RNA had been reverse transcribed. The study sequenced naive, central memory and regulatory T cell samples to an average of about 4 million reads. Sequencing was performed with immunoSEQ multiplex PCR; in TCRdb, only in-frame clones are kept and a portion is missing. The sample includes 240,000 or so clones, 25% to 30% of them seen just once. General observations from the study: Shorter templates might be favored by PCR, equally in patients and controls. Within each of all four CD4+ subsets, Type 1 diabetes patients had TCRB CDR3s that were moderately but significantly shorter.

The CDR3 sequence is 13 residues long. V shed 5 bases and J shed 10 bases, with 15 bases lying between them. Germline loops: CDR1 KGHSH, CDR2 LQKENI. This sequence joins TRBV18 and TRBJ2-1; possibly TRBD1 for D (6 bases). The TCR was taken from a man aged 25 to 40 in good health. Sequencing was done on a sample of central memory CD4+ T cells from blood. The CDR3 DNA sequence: TGTGCCAGCTCAAGACAGGTTGGTAGCGAGCAGTTCTTC. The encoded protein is CASSRQVGSEQFF.